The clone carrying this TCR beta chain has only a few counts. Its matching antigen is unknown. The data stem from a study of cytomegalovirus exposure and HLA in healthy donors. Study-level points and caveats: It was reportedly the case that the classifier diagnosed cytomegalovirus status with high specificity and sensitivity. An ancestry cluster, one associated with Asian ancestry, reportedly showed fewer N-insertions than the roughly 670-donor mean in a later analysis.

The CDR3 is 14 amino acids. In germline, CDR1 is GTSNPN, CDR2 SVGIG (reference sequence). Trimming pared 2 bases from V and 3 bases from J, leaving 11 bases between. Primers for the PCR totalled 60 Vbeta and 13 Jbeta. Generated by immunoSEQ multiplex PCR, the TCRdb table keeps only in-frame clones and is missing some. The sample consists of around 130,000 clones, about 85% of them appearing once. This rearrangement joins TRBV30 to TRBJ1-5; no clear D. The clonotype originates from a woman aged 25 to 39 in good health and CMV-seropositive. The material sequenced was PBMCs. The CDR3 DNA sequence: TGTGCCTGGAGTAGGAACAGCCTCAATCAGCCCCAGCATTTT. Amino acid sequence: CAWSRNSLNQPQHF.